What follows are 9 T cell receptor beta chains derived from one specimen sequenced in a study of regulatory T cells in long-lasting Graves disease. Time point here: persistent/refractory GD, antithyroid drugs over 5 years with positive TRAb. Construction of the TCR library relied on RNA isolated from PBMCs. TCR beta libraries were built with iRepertoire HTBI primers and Arm-PCR of CDR3 regions. MiXCR, run by TCRdb on the multiplex PCR reads, gives a single entry per CDR3 protein. Of about 430,000 distinct CDR3 sequences detected, about 21% appear once; the ten largest clones hold 14%. Sequenced material: peripheral blood mononuclear cells (PBMCs), taken when the disease was refractory, from a patient treated with antithyroid drugs. Receptors were obtained from a female donor with Graves disease.

This clonotype was picked up many times. The rearrangement uses TRBV28 and TRBJ2-2, with 8 bases fitting TRBD2. The germline gives CDR1 MDHEN, CDR2 SYDVKM. This CDR3 spans 15 amino acids. With 6 bases clipped from V and 6 bases from J, the junction kept 9 bases outside the gene matches. The CDR3 DNA follows: TGTGCCAGCAGCCCCTATAGCGGGGTATCCGGGGAGCTGTTTTTT. Protein: CASSPYSGVSGELFF. Full variable domain (missing parts from reference TRBV28 and TRBJ2-2): DVKVTQSSRYLVKRTGEKVFLECVQDMDHENMFWYRQDPGLGLRLIYFSYDVKMKEKGDIPEGYSVSREKKERFSLILESASTNQTSMYLCASSPYSGVSGELFFGEGSRLTVL.

The chain joins TRBV13 to TRBJ2-7; 8 positions agree with TRBD2. Germline V gives CDR1 PRHDT, CDR2 FYEKMQ (reference sequence). The junction had 14 bases not matched to a gene; V was cut back by 8 bases and J by 5 bases. This CDR3 is 15 amino acids long. In DNA form, the CDR3 reads TGTGCCAGCCGGACCTCGCGGGAGGCCCCGCACGAGCAGTACTTC. Translated, it gives CASRTSREAPHEQYF.

The rearrangement uses TRBV20-1 and TRBJ2-7; D is unresolved. The germline V and J ends were trimmed by 4 bases and 0 bases, with 10 bases remaining between them. This CDR3 spans 13 amino acids. Per the germline V gene, CDR1 is DFQATT and CDR2 is SNEGSKA (reference sequence). CDR3 sequence (DNA): TGCAGTGCTATGGACCGCGCCTCCTACGAGCAGTACTTC. Residues: CSAMDRASYEQYF.

Many counts were recorded for this clonotype. The chain combines TRBV28 with TRBJ1-5; 7 bases are shared with TRBD1. After removal of 8 bases from V and 3 bases from J, the junction contained 10 bases not matched to a gene. Germline V gene lookup returns CDR1 MDHEN and CDR2 SYDVKM. The CDR3 runs to 15 residues. This chain's CDR3 is CASRKRDSLNQPQHF. In DNA, the CDR3 is TGTGCCAGCCGAAAACGGGACAGCCTCAATCAGCCCCAGCATTTT.

This clonotype has only a few counts. The chain carries TRBV7-9 and TRBJ1-5, with a weak D call TRBD1 (5 bases). The ends were cut back, 1 base at V and 5 bases at J, with 24 bases in the middle. CDR1 SEHNR and CDR2 FQNEAQ come from the germline V gene (reference sequence). The CDR3 has 19 amino acids. CDR3 sequence reads: CASSLGSLRGRPGDQPQHF. The CDR3 nucleotides are TGTGCCAGCAGCTTAGGTTCACTGAGGGGTCGGCCCGGGGATCAGCCCCAGCATTTT.

The chain recombines TRBV28 with TRBJ2-4; weak D call: TRBD1 (7 bases). The length of the CDR3 is 15 residues. V was cut by 1 base and J by 8 bases, with 15 bases left in between. Germline V gene data show CDR1 as MDHEN and CDR2 as SYDVKM. The CDR3 here is CASSLSRGVADIQYF. In DNA form, the CDR3 reads TGTGCCAGCAGTTTATCCAGGGGGGTGGCGGACATTCAGTACTTC. The whole variable domain, remainder taken from reference TRBV28 and TRBJ2-4, is DVKVTQSSRYLVKRTGEKVFLECVQDMDHENMFWYRQDPGLGLRLIYFSYDVKMKEKGDIPEGYSVSREKKERFSLILESASTNQTSMYLCASSLSRGVADIQYFGAGTRLSVL.

Comment on this clonotype: This may be a read error, as it is one base from a much larger clone. V and J are TRBV6-4 and TRBJ2-7; the match to TRBD1 covers 7 bases. The CDR3 is made up of 14 amino acids. From germline, CDR1 is MRHNA and CDR2 SNTAGT. V lost 4 bases to trimming and J lost 2 bases; unmatched junction nucleotides: 5. DNA of the CDR3: TGTGCCAGCAGTGTAGGGACAGTTCCCTACGAGCAGTACTTC. Its protein is CASSVGTVPYEQYF.

This clonotype showed up many times. The rearrangement links TRBV11-1 to TRBJ2-7; D is unresolved. Germline V gene sequence: CDR1 SGHAT, CDR2 FQDESV (reference sequence). V shed 5 bases and J shed 6 bases, with 11 bases lying between them. This CDR3 is 12 amino acids long. The CDR3 bases are TGTGCCAGCAGCCTCGATCTCAGCGAGCAGTACTTC. It yields the protein CASSLDLSEQYF.

This clonotype was observed at least ten times. This chain joins TRBV12-3 or TRBV12-4 and TRBJ2-5; TRBD1 aligns across 7 bases. J lost 4 bases, V lost 6 bases, and 5 bases had no gene match. CDR3 size: 13 residues. The CDR3 DNA reads TGTGCCAGCAGAATGGGACAGCTAGAGACCCAGTACTTC. Its protein product is CASRMGQLETQYF.